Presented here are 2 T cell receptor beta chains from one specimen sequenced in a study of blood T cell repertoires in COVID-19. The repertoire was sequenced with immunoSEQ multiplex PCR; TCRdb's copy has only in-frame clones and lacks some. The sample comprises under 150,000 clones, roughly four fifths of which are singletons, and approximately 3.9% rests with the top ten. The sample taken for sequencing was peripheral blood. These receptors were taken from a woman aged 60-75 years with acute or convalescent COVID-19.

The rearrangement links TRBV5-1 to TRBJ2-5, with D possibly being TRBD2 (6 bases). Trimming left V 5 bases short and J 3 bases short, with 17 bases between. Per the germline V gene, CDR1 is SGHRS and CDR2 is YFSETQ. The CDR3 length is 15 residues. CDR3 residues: CASSLGTATKETQYF. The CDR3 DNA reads TGCGCCAGCAGTCTAGGGACTGCGACAAAAGAGACCCAGTACTTC.

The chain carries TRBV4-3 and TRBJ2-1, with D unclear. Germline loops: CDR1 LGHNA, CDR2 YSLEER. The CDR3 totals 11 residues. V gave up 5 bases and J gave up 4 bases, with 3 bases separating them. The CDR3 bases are TGCGCCAGCAGCTCGTACAATGAGCAGTTCTTC. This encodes CASSSYNEQFF.